The 10 T cell receptor beta chains below come from one sample, sequenced in a study of shared clonotypes between healthy human individuals. TCRdb keeps only in-frame clones here, not all; method: immunoSEQ multiplex PCR. The sample yields some 200,000 clones, around 63% seen once. The sequenced sample consisted of memory CD4+ T cells sorted from blood. The subset denotes: CD45RA-negative fraction. All receptors derive from a man aged 30-40 years in good health.

This clone has only a few counts. The V and J genes are TRBV11-3 and TRBJ1-5; D gene uncertain. The CDR3 has 14 amino acids. Trimming left V 5 bases short and J 8 bases short, with 16 bases between. Germline V gene sequence: CDR1 SGHNT, CDR2 YENEEA. The CDR3 sequence is CASSTPAVWEPQHF. CDR3 bases: TGTGCCAGCAGCACCCCAGCTGTTTGGGAGCCCCAGCATTTT. Full variable domain (missing parts from reference TRBV11-3 and TRBJ1-5): EAGVVQSPRYKIIEKKQPVAFWCNPISGHNTLYWYLQNLGQGPELLIRYENEEAVDDSQLPKDRFSAERLKGVDSTLKIQPAELGDSAVYLCASSTPAVWEPQHFGDGTRLSIL.

This clone appeared a single time. The V call is TRBV27, the J call TRBJ1-4; D is perhaps TRBD1 (5 bases). This CDR3 has 12 residues. Germline lookup yields CDR1 MNHEY and CDR2 SMNVEV (reference sequence). The V and J ends lost 5 bases and 8 bases respectively, with 9 bases between them. CDR3 in amino acids: CASSNRFEKLFF. The CDR3 bases are TGTGCCAGCAGTAACAGGTTCGAAAAACTGTTTTTT.

With regard to this clone: At the DNA level, this CDR3 is encoded by other sequences in the same sample as well. V usage is TRBV19 and J usage is TRBJ2-2; D is possibly TRBD1 (6 bases). V was cut by 3 bases and J by 0 bases, with 8 bases left in between. Germline CDR1 LNHDA, CDR2 SQIVND (reference sequence). The CDR3 length is 15 residues. The CDR3 region is CASSIGGTNTGELFF. The CDR3 DNA sequence: TGTGCCAGTAGTATTGGGGGCACGAACACCGGGGAGCTGTTTTTT.

This clone was detected once. The V and J genes are TRBV7-8 and TRBJ2-7; D remains ambiguous. Germline V lookup: CDR1 SGHVS, CDR2 FQNEAQ. V shed 2 bases and J shed 5 bases, with 10 bases lying between them. CDR3 length: 13 residues. For the CDR3, the DNA is TGTGCCAGCAGCTTAACTCTATCGAACGAGCAGTACTTC. The encoded protein is CASSLTLSNEQYF.

CDR3 in amino acids: CASSPAGGVVNTGELFF. The CDR3 nucleotides are TGTGCCAGCTCACCGGCCGGGGGGGTCGTGAACACCGGGGAGCTGTTTTTT. The chain recombines TRBV18 with TRBJ2-2, with 8 bases identical to TRBD2. V was pared by 3 bases and J by 1 base, with 7 bases of the junction left unmatched. CDR3 size: 17 residues. Germline V gives CDR1 KGHSH, CDR2 LQKENI.

V usage is TRBV2 and J usage is TRBJ1-4, with TRBD1 matching 7 bases. This CDR3 has 15 amino acids. After removal of 6 bases from V and 4 bases from J, the junction contained 8 bases not matched to a gene. Germline V gene lookup returns CDR1 SNHLY and CDR2 FYNNEI. CDR3 nucleotide sequence: TGTGCCAGCAGGACAGGGTTCAGTGTTAATGAAAAACTGTTTTTT. Translation: CASRTGFSVNEKLFF. The full variable domain, rest sourced from reference TRBV2 and TRBJ1-4, is EPEVTQTPSHQVTQMGQEVILRCVPISNHLYFYWYRQILGQKVEFLVSFYNNEISEKSEIFDDQFSVERPDGSNFTLKIRSTKLEDSAMYFCASRTGFSVNEKLFFGSGTQLSVL.

The chain carries TRBV6-1 and TRBJ2-7, with no clear D. The V and J ends lost 3 bases and 0 bases respectively, with 6 bases between them. The CDR3 has 13 amino acids. Per the germline V gene, CDR1 is MNHNS and CDR2 is SASEGT. CDR3 sequence (DNA): TGTGCCAGCAGTGAGCTGAGCTCCTACGAGCAGTACTTC. Translation gives CASSELSSYEQYF.

This clone was counted only a few times. The chain joins TRBV29-1 to TRBJ1-2, with a possible D match to TRBD1 (6 bases). Trimming took 3 bases from V and 7 from J, leaving 12 bases between them. From germline, CDR1 is SQVTM and CDR2 ANQGSEA. The CDR3 has 12 residues. The CDR3 DNA reads TGCAGCGTTGAGGCAGGGGCGGGTGGCTACACCTTC. Translated, it gives CSVEAGAGGYTF.

The sample holds a few counts of this clone. The rearrangement links TRBV15 to TRBJ2-1; a weak D match, TRBD2 (5 bases). Germline CDR1 LNHNV, CDR2 YYDKDF (reference sequence). Trimming left V 0 bases short and J 9 bases short, with 9 bases between. This CDR3 spans 13 amino acids. In nucleotides, the CDR3 is TGTGCCACCAGCAGAGAAGAGCGGACTGAGCAGTTCTTC. Translated: CATSREERTEQFF.

The chain links TRBV25-1 to TRBJ2-3, with a tentative D call TRBD2 (6 bases). In germline, CDR1 is MGHDK, CDR2 SYGVNS. Trimming removed 6 bases from V and 4 bases from J, with 14 bases in between. This CDR3 comprises 14 residues. The CDR3 sequence is CASRDTGGSDTQYF. CDR3 DNA sequence: TGTGCCAGCAGAGATACAGGAGGGTCAGATACGCAGTATTTT.